This T cell receptor beta chain derives from a study of CD8 T cells in ankylosing spondylitis. Points from the study as a whole: Previous work reported some of these motif variants in the synovial fluid and blood of reactive arthritis. According to the report, clones linked to the disease were significantly enriched in matched synovial fluid samples taken from ankylosing spondylitis patients.

The CDR3 totals 16 residues. V trimming: 4 bases; J trimming: 5 bases; junction bases outside the gene matches: 11. CDR1 is ENHRY, CDR2 SYGVKD, per germline. About this clonotype itself: Its antigen remains unknown.

A quantitative 5'-RACE method, one with molecular barcodes, was used to make TCR beta libraries. TCRdb re-called the 5' RACE reads with MiXCR, one entry per CDR3 protein. The sample lists fewer than 250,000 distinct CDR3 sequences, roughly 26% occurring once. The receptor comes from a male donor with ankylosing spondylitis or in good health (not recorded which). The sample taken for sequencing was blood, either unsorted or a sorted T cell fraction (not recorded which). The chain joins TRBV10-3 to TRBJ2-7, with 10 bases identical to TRBD2. In nucleotides, the CDR3 is TGTGCCATCAGTGGACTAGCGGGTCCTCCTGGAGACGAGCAGTACTTC. Translation gives CAISGLAGPPGDEQYF.